This T cell receptor (beta chain) was recovered during a study of T cell responses to AZD1222 COVID-19 vaccine. TCRdb keeps only in-frame clones here, not all; method: immunoSEQ multiplex PCR. Here the sample spans 150,000 to 200,000 clones, around 94% being singletons. About this clone itself: The junction departs from germline at one end; a sequencing error may be responsible.

The CDR3 runs to 13 residues. From germline, CDR1 is MNHEY and CDR2 SVGEGT. The rearrangement uses TRBV6-2 or TRBV6-3 and TRBJ2-3; D is unresolved. Sample: peripheral blood, taken on day 0 of AZD1222 vaccination. The source of this sequence is an adult in good health. CDR3 region: CASSHSSTDTQYF. The CDR3 coding sequence is TGTGCCAGCAGTCACTCGAGCACAGATACGCAGTATTTT.